This T cell receptor (beta chain) was recorded in a study of T cell responses to AZD1222 COVID-19 vaccine. The data were produced by immunoSEQ multiplex PCR, yet TCRdb's version contains in-frame clones alone and is incomplete. The table includes approximately 120,000 clones, around 90% detected once. Study observations and caveats: Dominant at 160-218 and 743-854, vaccine-associated CD4 TCRs also spanned spike. Epitopes outside B.1.351 and B.1.1.7 mutated regions reportedly drew nearly half of spike TCRs. Most donors were white British, females outnumbered males, and clonal diversity was possibly underestimated.

As concerns this clone: Its antigen is as yet unknown.

This clonotype was obtained from an adult in good health. This specimen consisted of peripheral blood, obtained on day 0 of AZD1222 vaccination.

CDR3 protein: CASSQGGVGNEKLFF. The CDR3 DNA follows: TGTGCCAGCAGTCAGGGGGGCGTGGGTAATGAAAAACTGTTTTTT. V and J are TRBV28 and TRBJ1-4; 7 bases line up with TRBD1. CDR1 is MDHEN, CDR2 SYDVKM, per germline. CDR3 length equals 15 residues. Losses at the gene ends were 5 bases for V and 4 bases for J; bases not matched to a gene: 7.